The entry below gives a single T cell receptor (beta chain) sequence along with its context. This table comes from immunoSEQ multiplex PCR, and its TCRdb copy is limited to in-frame clones, with some not included. The data contain more than 25,000 clones, 80% of them singletons. This sample was taken from a study of neoadjuvant anti-PD-1 for oral cavity cancer. Time point noted: after neoadjuvant nivolumab, at surgical resection. The CDR3 extends over 13 amino acids. V lost 6 bases and J 1 base, leaving 9 bases between the germline ends. In germline, CDR1 is SNHLY, CDR2 FYNNEI. Sequencing was performed on PBMCs, taken after nivolumab (anti-PD-1) treatment. The clonotype comes from a person aged 35-79 years with oral cavity squamous cell carcinoma. The V and J genes are TRBV2 and TRBJ1-2, with a tentative D call TRBD1 (5 bases). The DNA of the CDR3 is TGTGCCAGCAGCTCCGACAGTAACTATGGCTACACCTTC. This gives the protein CASSSDSNYGYTF.